Reported below is one T cell receptor beta chain. Per germline, CDR1 MNHNY and CDR2 SVGAGI (reference sequence). This CDR3 is 16 amino acids long. Trimming removed 2 bases at V and 1 base at J, with 14 bases between. MiXCR was run by TCRdb on the RT-PCR reads, yielding one entry per CDR3 protein. The sample has roughly 200,000 distinct CDR3 sequences, more than 35% seen once; the top ten hold roughly 12%. The source of the sample is a study of patients and donors after allogeneic stem cell transplantation. The sample taken for sequencing was blood, either unsorted or a sorted T cell fraction (not recorded which). The sequence was collected from a human donor who was either an allogeneic HSCT recipient or a stem cell or donor lymphocyte infusion donor (not recorded which). It is not recorded whose cells these are; they may come from a transplant donor. The gene calls are TRBV6-6 and TRBJ1-1; weak D call: TRBD1 (6 bases). This CDR3 is CASSYPNRARNTEAFF. Written as DNA, the CDR3 is TGTGCCAGCAGTTACCCTAACAGGGCGAGGAACACTGAAGCTTTCTTT.